The source of this TCR beta chain is a study of T cell responses to AZD1222 COVID-19 vaccine. The method was immunoSEQ multiplex PCR; TCRdb's version includes in-frame clones alone and lacks a portion of them. Of 130,000 to 150,000 clones listed, about 87% are singletons. The ends were cut back, 1 base at V and 2 bases at J, with 6 bases in the middle. This CDR3 is built from 13 residues. Germline V gene sequence: CDR1 LGHNA, CDR2 YNFKEQ. This chain uses TRBV4-2 with TRBJ2-7; D gene ambiguous. This specimen was peripheral blood, taken on day 0 of AZD1222 vaccination. The source of this sequence is an adult in good health. The CDR3 coding sequence is TGTGCCAGCAGCCAAGGTTCTGCCTACGAGCAGTACTTC. As protein: CASSQGSAYEQYF.